The TCR beta chain under discussion was sequenced for a study of vaccination and CD4 T cells after COVID-19. Overall study context: At a median around 65 days (range 14 to 241) after dose two, post-vaccine samples were obtained.

The treatment is: approximately nine-day PBMC culture with coronavirus spike peptide pools or control peptides (ViraFEST assay). Under the ViraFEST approach, antigen-specific T cells were expanded with peptide pools and TCRs subsequently sequenced. This clonotype has more than one count but fewer than ten. The antigen is undetermined. Between the trimmed V and J ends, which lost 5 bases and 1 base, there was a span of 8 bases. This CDR3 spans 13 amino acids. Germline loops: CDR1 MRHNA, CDR2 SNTAGT. Cultured CD4+ T cell DNA underwent sequencing with the Oncomine TCR Beta short-read assay. Scientists extracted genomic DNA from CD4+ T cells grown in culture. One entry per CDR3 protein, called by TCRdb with MiXCR from the PCR reads. The sample contains about 21,000 distinct CDR3 sequences, about 59% of which appear only once. Study conclusions and caveats: Convalescent patients displayed spike mono-reactivity in 304 of 307 vaccine-specific clones.

V gene TRBV6-4 combines with J gene TRBJ1-1; D unclear. The sequencing used CD4+ T cells from blood, cultured in vitro, collected before SARS-CoV-2 vaccination. The receptor's source is a human donor who received a COVID-19 vaccine. The CDR3 spells CASSPSPNTEAFF. CDR3 DNA sequence: TGTGCCAGCAGTCCATCCCCGAACACTGAAGCTTTCTTT.